This T cell receptor (beta chain) stems from a study of Ad26.COV2.S vaccination and SARS-CoV-2 variants. Study context: Intramuscularly, Ad26.COV2.S was given either once or twice, 56 days apart.

The germline V gene encodes CDR1 SEHNR and CDR2 FQNEAQ (reference sequence). This CDR3 has 17 amino acids. V lost 3 bases, J lost 4 bases, and 16 bases lay in between. Repertoires were generated with immunoSEQ multiplex PCR, while TCRdb's copy carries only in-frame clones and drops some. The sample consists of about 680,000 clones, around 90% of them appearing once. Findings and caveats of the study: Analytic work on TCR breadth and depth might have understated the full extent of total T cell responses. In vaccinated individuals, spike-specific CD8+ and CD4+ T cell responses reportedly displayed substantial breadth.

As for treatment: some 20 received Ad26.COV2.S at low or high dose, single or two shots; roughly five received placebo; per-sample allocation not given. It was on day 63 after the first vaccine or placebo injection that samples were taken. Based in Boston, the donor was an adult of 18-55 years. The table lists this clone with a few counts. Its antigen is not known. This specimen consisted of peripheral blood, obtained in a trial of Ad26.COV2.S vaccine versus placebo. The gene calls are TRBV7-9 and TRBJ1-6, with D possibly being TRBD1 (5 bases). This clonotype originated in a person aged 18 to 59 who received the Ad26.COV2.S COVID-19 vaccine or a placebo. The DNA of the CDR3 is TGTGCCAGCAGCTTGGGTAGCGGGACTGAGTATAATTCACCCCTCCACTTT. It specifies CASSLGSGTEYNSPLHF. Combining the CDR3 with reference TRBV7-9 and TRBJ1-6 gives the whole variable domain DTGVSQNPRHKITKRGQNVTFRCDPISEHNRLYWYRQTLGQGPEFLTYFQNEAQLEKSRLLSDRFSAERPKGSFSTLEIQRTEQGDSAMYLCASSLGSGTEYNSPLHFGNGTRLTVT.